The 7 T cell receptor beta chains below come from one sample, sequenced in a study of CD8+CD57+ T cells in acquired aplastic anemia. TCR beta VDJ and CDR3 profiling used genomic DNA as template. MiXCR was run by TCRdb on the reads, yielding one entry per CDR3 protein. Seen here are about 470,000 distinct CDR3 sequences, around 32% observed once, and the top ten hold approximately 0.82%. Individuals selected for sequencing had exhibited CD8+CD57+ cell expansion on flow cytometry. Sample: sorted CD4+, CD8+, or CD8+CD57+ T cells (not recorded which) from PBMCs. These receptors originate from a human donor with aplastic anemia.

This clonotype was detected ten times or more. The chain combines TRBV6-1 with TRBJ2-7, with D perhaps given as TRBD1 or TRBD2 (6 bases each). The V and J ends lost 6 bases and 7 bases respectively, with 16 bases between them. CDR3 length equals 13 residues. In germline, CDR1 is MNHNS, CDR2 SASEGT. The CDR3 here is CASRDTGAGEQYF. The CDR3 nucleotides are TGTGCCAGCAGGGATACGGGGGCGGGTGAGCAGTACTTC.

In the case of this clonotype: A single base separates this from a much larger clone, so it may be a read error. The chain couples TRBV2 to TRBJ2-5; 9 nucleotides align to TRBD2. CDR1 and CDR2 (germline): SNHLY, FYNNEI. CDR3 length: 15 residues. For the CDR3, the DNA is TGTGCCAGCAGTGAACTAGCGGGAATCGTAGAGGCCCAGTACTTC. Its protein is CASSELAGIVEAQYF.

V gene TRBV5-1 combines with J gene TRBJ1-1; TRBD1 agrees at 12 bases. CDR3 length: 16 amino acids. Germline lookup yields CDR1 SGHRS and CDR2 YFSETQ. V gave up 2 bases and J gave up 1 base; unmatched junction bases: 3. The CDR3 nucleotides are TGCGCCAGCAGCTTCGGGACAGGGGGCTGGAACACTGAAGCTTTCTTT. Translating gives CASSFGTGGWNTEAFF.

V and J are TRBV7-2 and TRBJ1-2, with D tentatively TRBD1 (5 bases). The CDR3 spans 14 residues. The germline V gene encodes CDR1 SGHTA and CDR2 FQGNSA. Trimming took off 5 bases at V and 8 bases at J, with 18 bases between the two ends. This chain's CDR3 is CASSTRTSGGGYTF. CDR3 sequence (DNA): TGTGCCAGCAGCACACGGACTAGCGGGGGGGGCTACACCTTC.

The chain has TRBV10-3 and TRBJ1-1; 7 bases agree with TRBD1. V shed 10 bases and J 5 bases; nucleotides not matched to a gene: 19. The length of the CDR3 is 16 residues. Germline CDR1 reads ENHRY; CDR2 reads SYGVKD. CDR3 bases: TGTGCCAGCAGACTTAATACAGGGGTGGGGCGGACTGAAGCTTTCTTT. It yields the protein CASRLNTGVGRTEAFF.

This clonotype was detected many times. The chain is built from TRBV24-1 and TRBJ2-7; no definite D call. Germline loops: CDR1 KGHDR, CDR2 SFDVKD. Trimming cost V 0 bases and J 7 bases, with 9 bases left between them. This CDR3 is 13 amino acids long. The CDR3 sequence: CATSDLNNIEQYF. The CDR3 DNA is TGTGCCACCAGTGATTTGAATAACATTGAGCAGTACTTC.

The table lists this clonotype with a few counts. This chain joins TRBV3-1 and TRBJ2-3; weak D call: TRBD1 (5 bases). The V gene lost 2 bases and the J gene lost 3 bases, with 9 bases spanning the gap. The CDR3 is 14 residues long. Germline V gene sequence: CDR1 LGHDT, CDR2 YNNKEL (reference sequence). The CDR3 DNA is TGTGCCAGCAGCCAACGGACACCGACAGATACGCAGTATTTT. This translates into CASSQRTPTDTQYF.